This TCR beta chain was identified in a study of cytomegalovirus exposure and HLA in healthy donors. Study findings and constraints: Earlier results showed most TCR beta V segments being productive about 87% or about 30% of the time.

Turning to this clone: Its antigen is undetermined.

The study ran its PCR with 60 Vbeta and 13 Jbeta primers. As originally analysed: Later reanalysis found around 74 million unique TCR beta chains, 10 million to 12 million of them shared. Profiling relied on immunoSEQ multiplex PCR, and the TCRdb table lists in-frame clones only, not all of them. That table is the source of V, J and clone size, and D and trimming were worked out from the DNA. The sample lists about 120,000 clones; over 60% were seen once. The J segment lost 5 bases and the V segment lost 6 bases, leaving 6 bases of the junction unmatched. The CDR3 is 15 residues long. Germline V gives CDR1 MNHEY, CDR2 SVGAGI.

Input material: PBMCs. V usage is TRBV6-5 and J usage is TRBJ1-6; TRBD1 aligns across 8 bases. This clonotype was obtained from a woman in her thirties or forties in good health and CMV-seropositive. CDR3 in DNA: TGTGCCAGCAGGGCGCCGACAGGGGATAATTCACCCCTCCACTTT. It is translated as CASRAPTGDNSPLHF.